The 12 T cell receptor beta chains presented below share a single source sample, sequenced in a study of shared clonotypes between healthy human individuals. Assay: immunoSEQ multiplex PCR; the TCRdb copy retains only in-frame clones and omits some. The sample includes millions of clones, roughly 94% of them seen just once. Sequenced sample: naive CD4+ T cells sorted from blood. Subset noted: CD45RA+ positively selected. Receptors were obtained from a man younger than 35 in good health.

Details on this clone: Different DNA sequences within this sample yield the same CDR3. The rearrangement links TRBV5-1 to TRBJ2-1, with TRBD2 identical over 12 bases. With V trimmed by 0 bases and J by 7 bases, 5 bases remained unmatched. Germline values: CDR1 SGHRS, CDR2 YFSETQ. CDR3 length equals 16 residues. The CDR3: CASSLELAGGYNEQFF. The CDR3 DNA sequence: TGCGCCAGCAGCTTGGAACTAGCGGGGGGCTATAATGAGCAGTTCTTC.

The rearrangement joins TRBV5-1 to TRBJ2-2, with 7 nucleotides matching TRBD2. Germline V gene sequence: CDR1 SGHRS, CDR2 YFSETQ. The trim removed 4 bases at V and 0 bases at J, leaving 3 bases unmatched. The CDR3 extends over 15 amino acids. CDR3 protein: CASSDTSANTGELFF. CDR3 sequence (DNA): TGCGCCAGCAGCGACACTAGCGCGAACACCGGGGAGCTGTTTTTT.

This clone has just one count. The same CDR3 is also encoded by other DNA sequences in this sample. The CDR3 reads CASSGGQGQETQYF. The CDR3, as DNA: TGCGCCAGCAGCGGCGGACAGGGGCAAGAGACCCAGTACTTC. The V and J genes are TRBV5-1 and TRBJ2-5; 9 bases map to TRBD1. V dropped 4 bases and J dropped 2; count of bases not matched to a gene: 3. Germline CDR1 is SGHRS and CDR2 is YFSETQ. The CDR3 runs 14 residues.

This clone was found once. A single base separates this from a much larger clone, so it may be a read error. The V gene is TRBV5-6, the J gene TRBJ1-2; no clear D. Germline V gene lookup returns CDR1 SGHDT and CDR2 YYEEEE. The V end lost 0 bases, the J end lost 8 bases, and 14 bases lay between the germline ends. CDR3 length equals 14 residues. The CDR3 region is CASSLATPAGGYTF. The CDR3 nucleotides read TGTGCCAGCAGCTTGGCCACCCCAGCGGGAGGCTACACCTTC.

This clone was seen a single time. This chain joins TRBV4-2 and TRBJ2-3, with 10 bases that match TRBD2. V trimming: 2 bases; J trimming: 6 bases; junction bases outside the gene matches: 5. Germline V CDR1 and CDR2: LGHNA, YNFKEQ. The CDR3 length is 15 residues. This chain's CDR3 is CASSQSGGAPDTQYF. CDR3 coding DNA: TGTGCCAGCAGCCAAAGCGGGGGGGCCCCGGATACGCAGTATTTT.

V usage is TRBV18 and J usage is TRBJ2-6; TRBD1 is a possible D gene (6 bases). The length of the CDR3 is 15 residues. CDR1 is KGHSH, CDR2 LQKENI, per germline. Trimming shortened V by 6 bases and J by 0 bases, and 9 bases separated the two germline ends. In DNA form, the CDR3 reads TGTGCCAGCTCCAGACAGGACTCTGGGGCCAACGTCCTGACTTTC. Translation: CASSRQDSGANVLTF.

The chain recombines TRBV5-1 with TRBJ2-5, with a weak D call TRBD2 (6 bases). Germline CDR1 is SGHRS and CDR2 is YFSETQ. This CDR3 contains 14 residues. The germline V and J ends were trimmed by 1 base and 5 bases, with 12 bases remaining between them. CDR3 sequence: CASSLTLARETQYF. CDR3 coding DNA: TGCGCCAGCAGCTTGACACTAGCACGGGAGACCCAGTACTTC.

This rearrangement joins TRBV27 to TRBJ1-4; D unresolved. Per germline, CDR1 MNHEY and CDR2 SMNVEV (reference sequence). The CDR3 runs 14 residues. Trimming cost V 2 bases and J 4 bases, with 8 bases left between them. CDR3: CASSLTWGNEKLFF. As DNA, the CDR3 is TGTGCCAGCAGTTTAACCTGGGGTAATGAAAAACTGTTTTTT. Full variable domain (rest looked up from reference TRBV27 and TRBJ1-4): EAQVTQNPRYLITVTGKKLTVTCSQNMNHEYMSWYRQDPGLGLRQIYYSMNVEVTDKGDVPEGYKVSRKEKRNFPLILESPSPNQTSLYFCASSLTWGNEKLFFGSGTQLSVL.

The rearrangement uses TRBV9 and TRBJ2-6, with 9 bases lining up with TRBD1. Germline CDR1 reads SGDLS; CDR2 reads YYNGEE. Trimming removed 4 bases from V and 2 bases from J; junction bases left unmatched: 4. The CDR3 has 16 amino acids. CDR3 in DNA: TGTGCCAGCAGCCCACAGGGGGCAGCTGGGGCCAACGTCCTGACTTTC. It specifies CASSPQGAAGANVLTF.

The chain is built from TRBV7-9 and TRBJ1-1, with 9 bases matching TRBD1. Germline lookup yields CDR1 SEHNR and CDR2 FQNEAQ (reference sequence). The junction had 3 bases not matched to a gene; V was cut back by 1 base and J by 0 bases. The CDR3 covers 16 residues. CDR3 amino acids: CASSLVGTGLNTEAFF. Written as DNA, the CDR3 is TGTGCCAGCAGCTTAGTCGGGACAGGGCTGAACACTGAAGCTTTCTTT. Full variable domain (remainder filled in from reference TRBV7-9 and TRBJ1-1): DTGVSQNPRHKITKRGQNVTFRCDPISEHNRLYWYRQTLGQGPEFLTYFQNEAQLEKSRLLSDRFSAERPKGSFSTLEIQRTEQGDSAMYLCASSLVGTGLNTEAFFGQGTRLTVV.

This chain links TRBV2 with TRBJ2-1, with 9 bases aligning to TRBD2. Germline V gene sequence: CDR1 SNHLY, CDR2 FYNNEI. The CDR3 has 15 amino acids. The ends lost 6 bases at V and 9 bases at J; junction bases unmatched: 12. The CDR3 nucleotides read TGTGCCAGCAGGATGACTAGCGGAGTCAAGGGTGAGCAGTTCTTC. It is translated as CASRMTSGVKGEQFF.

This clone was seen only a few times. The rearrangement links TRBV5-4 to TRBJ1-6; TRBD1 is a possible D gene (6 bases). The CDR3 is 14 residues long. V was pared by 2 bases and J by 4 bases, with 7 bases between. Germline loops: CDR1 SGHNT, CDR2 YYREEE (reference sequence). DNA of the CDR3: TGTGCCAGCAGCTTAACAGGGTATAATTCACCCCTCCACTTT. As protein: CASSLTGYNSPLHF.